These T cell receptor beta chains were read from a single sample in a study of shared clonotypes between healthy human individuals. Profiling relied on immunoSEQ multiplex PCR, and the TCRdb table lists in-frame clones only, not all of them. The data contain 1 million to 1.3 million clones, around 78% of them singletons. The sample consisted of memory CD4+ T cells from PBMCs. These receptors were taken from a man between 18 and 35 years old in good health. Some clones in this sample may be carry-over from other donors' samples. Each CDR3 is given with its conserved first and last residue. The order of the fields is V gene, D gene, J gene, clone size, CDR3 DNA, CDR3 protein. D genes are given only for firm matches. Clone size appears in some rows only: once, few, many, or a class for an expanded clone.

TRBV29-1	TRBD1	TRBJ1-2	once	TGCAGCGTTGAGGGGCAGGGGGCGCTTGGCTACACCTTC	CSVEGQGALGYTF
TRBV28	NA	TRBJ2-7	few	TGTGCCAGCAGTTCCGACAGCGTATACGAGCAGTACTTC	CASSSDSVYEQYF
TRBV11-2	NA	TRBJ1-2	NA	TGTGCCAGCAGCTTAGGGGGGGTCAGCGGTCCGATCTATGGCTACACCTTC	CASSLGGVSGPIYGYTF
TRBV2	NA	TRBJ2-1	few	TGTGCCAGCAGTGAAATTAGGGACTCCAATGAGCAGTTCTTC	CASSEIRDSNEQFF
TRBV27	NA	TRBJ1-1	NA	TGTGCCAGCAGGTTAACAGGGTACACTGAAGCTTTCTTT	CASRLTGYTEAFF
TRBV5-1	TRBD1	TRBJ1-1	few	TGCGCCAGCAGCCATGACCCGGACAGGTTTTACACTGAAGCTTTCTTT	CASSHDPDRFYTEAFF
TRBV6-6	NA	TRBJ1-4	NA	TGTGCCAGCAGTTACGCAGGGAGCCAGGTTAATGAAAAACTGTTTTTT	CASSYAGSQVNEKLFF
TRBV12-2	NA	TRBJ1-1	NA	TGTGCAAGTCCCGCTTCGTCCCCTCCTGAAGCTTTCTTT	CASPASSPPEAFF
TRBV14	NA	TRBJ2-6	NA	TGTGCCAGCAGCCGGCTGTCTGGGGCCAACGTCCTGACTTTC	CASSRLSGANVLTF
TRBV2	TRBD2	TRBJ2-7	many	TGTGCCAGCAGTGAAGCGGGGCCTCTAGCGGGAGATTTCCACGAGCAGTACTTC	CASSEAGPLAGDFHEQYF
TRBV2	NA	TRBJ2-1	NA	TGTGCCAGCCTCCCCCGGCTCTTCAAAACCTACAATGAGCAGTTCTTC	CASLPRLFKTYNEQFF
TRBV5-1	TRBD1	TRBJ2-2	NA	TGCGCCAGCAGCTCCGGACAGGGGGCCTGGGGCACCGGGGAGCTGTTTTTT	CASSSGQGAWGTGELFF
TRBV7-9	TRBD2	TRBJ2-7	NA	TGTGCCAGCAGCTTAGGGGGCGGGACTAGATCCTACGAGCAGTACTTC	CASSLGGGTRSYEQYF
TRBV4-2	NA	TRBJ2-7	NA	TGTGCCAGCAGCCAAGATTCTGCAACCTACGAGCAGTACTTC	CASSQDSATYEQYF
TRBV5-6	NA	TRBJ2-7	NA	TGTGCCAGCAGCGATTATGTGGGTAGGACCTACGAGCAGTACTTC	CASSDYVGRTYEQYF
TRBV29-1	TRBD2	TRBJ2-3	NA	TGCAGCGTTCGGGGACTAGCGGGAGGGGGCCCAGATACGCAGTATTTT	CSVRGLAGGGPDTQYF
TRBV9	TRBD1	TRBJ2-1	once	TGTGCCAGCAGCGGTACAGGGGAAGGTGAGCAGTTCTTC	CASSGTGEGEQFF